The 19 T cell receptor beta chains listed next were all sequenced from one sample in a study of blood T cell repertoires in COVID-19. The protocol was immunoSEQ multiplex PCR, while the TCRdb copy is restricted to in-frame clones and leaves out a portion. The top ten clones hold approximately 5% of a sample with around 200,000 clones, roughly 80% of them seen once. The sequenced sample was peripheral blood. Receptor source: a human donor in a cohort sampled during active COVID-19.

CDR3 loop: CASMNSYNEQFF. CDR3 DNA: TGCGCCAGCATGAACTCGTACAATGAGCAGTTCTTC. The chain joins TRBV5-1 to TRBJ2-1; D is undetermined. Trimming cost V 6 bases and J 4 bases, with 8 bases left between them. From germline, CDR1 is SGHRS and CDR2 YFSETQ. The CDR3 runs to 12 residues.

The chain recombines TRBV30 with TRBJ2-1, with D possibly TRBD2 on 6 matching bases. V was clipped by 5 bases and J by 7 bases, with 15 bases between them. This CDR3 contains 13 residues. CDR1 and CDR2 from the germline V gene are GTSNPN and SVGIG (reference sequence). CDR3 DNA sequence: TGTGCCTGGGGAGTTAGAGGAGGGAATGAGCAGTTCTTC. Encoded protein: CAWGVRGGNEQFF.

V is TRBV6-5 and J is TRBJ2-7; 10 positions match TRBD2. The CDR3 contains 16 residues. Germline V gene sequence: CDR1 MNHEY, CDR2 SVGAGI. Trimming at V came to 0 bases and at J to 3 bases, leaving 5 bases not matched to a gene. CDR3 loop: CASSYSILAGNYEQYF. CDR3 nucleotides: TGTGCCAGCAGTTACTCGATACTAGCGGGGAACTACGAGCAGTACTTC.

The gene calls are TRBV19 and TRBJ1-5; 10 bases line up with TRBD1. The germline gives CDR1 LNHDA, CDR2 SQIVND (reference sequence). Trimming took 6 bases from V and 3 from J; bases not matched to a gene: 8. The CDR3 is made up of 16 amino acids. CDR3 sequence: CASSPRDRGYNQPQHF. In DNA form, the CDR3 reads TGTGCCAGTAGCCCCCGGGACAGGGGCTACAATCAGCCCCAGCATTTT.

The chain joins TRBV9 to TRBJ2-1, with 15 bases that match TRBD2. The length of the CDR3 is 20 residues. The trim removed 3 bases at V and 1 base at J, leaving 11 bases unmatched. Germline lookup yields CDR1 SGDLS and CDR2 YYNGEE. The CDR3 DNA reads TGTGCCAGCAGCGCGCGACCGGGACTAGCGGGAGGTTGGTCCTACAATGAGCAGTTCTTC. This sequence encodes CASSARPGLAGGWSYNEQFF. Together with reference TRBV9 and TRBJ2-1, the CDR3 gives the full variable domain: DSGVTQTPKHLITATGQRVTLRCSPRSGDLSVYWYQQSLDQGLQFLIQYYNGEERAKGNILERFSAQQFPDLHSELNLSSLELGDSALYFCASSARPGLAGGWSYNEQFFGPGTRLTVL.

V and J are TRBV7-8 and TRBJ2-1; 10 nucleotides align to TRBD2. The germline CDR1 and CDR2 sequences are SGHVS and FQNEAQ. V gave up 3 bases and J gave up 6 bases; unmatched junction bases: 5. The CDR3 covers 15 residues. The CDR3, as DNA: TGTGCCAGCAGCTTCCCTAGCGGGAGTCCCAATGAGCAGTTCTTC. It translates to CASSFPSGSPNEQFF.

The V gene is TRBV7-2, the J gene TRBJ2-2; 9 nucleotides line up with TRBD2. Germline CDR1 reads SGHTA; CDR2 reads FQGNSA. The CDR3 sequence is 17 residues long. J gave up 4 bases and V 4 bases, and 10 bases lay outside the gene matches. The CDR3 region has the DNA TGTGCCAGCAGCTCCCGGACTAGCGCGCTCGTCACCGGGGAGCTGTTTTTT. Protein product: CASSSRTSALVTGELFF.

The rearrangement joins TRBV24-1 to TRBJ1-5; unclear D gene. This CDR3 spans 14 amino acids. The germline gives CDR1 KGHDR, CDR2 SFDVKD. Trimming took 4 bases from V and 0 from J, leaving 6 bases between them. CDR3 region: CATSDPGSNQPQHF. For the CDR3, the DNA is TGTGCCACCAGTGACCCAGGTAGCAATCAGCCCCAGCATTTT.

V and J are TRBV18 and TRBJ2-6, with D possibly being TRBD1 (5 bases). CDR1 is KGHSH, CDR2 LQKENI, per germline. This CDR3 comprises 16 residues. The V end was cut by 0 bases, the J end by 2 bases, with 8 bases between. CDR3 sequence: CASSPPSGPGANVLTF. CDR3 nucleotides: TGTGCCAGCTCACCACCATCAGGGCCTGGGGCCAACGTCCTGACTTTC.

The V and J genes are TRBV27 and TRBJ2-7, with 7 bases fitting TRBD1. V shed 6 bases, J shed 1 base, and the junction held 6 bases outside the gene matches. Germline loops: CDR1 MNHEY, CDR2 SMNVEV (reference sequence). This CDR3 contains 14 residues. The CDR3 sequence: CASRNPTGSYEQYF. CDR3 DNA: TGTGCCAGCAGGAACCCGACAGGGTCCTACGAGCAGTACTTC.

This rearrangement joins TRBV7-2 to TRBJ2-7; 10 nucleotides agree with TRBD2. The J segment lost 3 bases and the V segment lost 5 bases, leaving 7 bases of the junction unmatched. Germline CDR1 SGHTA, CDR2 FQGNSA. The length of the CDR3 is 15 residues. Written as DNA, the CDR3 is TGTGCCAGCAGCCCGTCTAGCGGGAGAATCTACGAGCAGTACTTC. Its translation: CASSPSSGRIYEQYF.

CDR3 region: CASSLYSALEAFF. The CDR3 bases are TGTGCCAGCAGCTTATACAGTGCGCTTGAAGCTTTCTTT. The chain has TRBV11-1 and TRBJ1-1; D call uncertain. V shed 2 bases and J shed 7 bases, with 11 bases lying between them. Germline V lookup: CDR1 SGHAT, CDR2 FQDESV (reference sequence). The CDR3 contains 13 residues.

V usage is TRBV27 and J usage is TRBJ2-7, with D possibly TRBD2 on 6 matching bases. V dropped 2 bases and J dropped 2 bases, with 13 bases sitting between them. This CDR3 is built from 15 residues. CDR1 MNHEY and CDR2 SMNVEV come from the germline V gene (reference sequence). The CDR3 nucleotides are TGTGCCAGCAGTTTAAAGTCTAGCGTTCCCTACGAGCAGTACTTC. Amino acids: CASSLKSSVPYEQYF.

The chain couples TRBV7-6 to TRBJ1-1; weak D call: TRBD1 (6 bases). This CDR3 region has 15 residues. Trimming removed 5 bases at V and 3 bases at J, with 16 bases between. The germline gives CDR1 SGHVS, CDR2 FNYEAQ. CDR3 DNA: TGTGCCAGCAGCGAAACAGGGCCGGTCGACACTGAAGCTTTCTTT. Amino acid sequence: CASSETGPVDTEAFF. The whole variable domain, remainder taken from reference TRBV7-6 and TRBJ1-1, is GAGVSQSPRYKVTKRGQDVALRCDPISGHVSLYWYRQALGQGPEFLTYFNYEAQQDKSGLPNDRFSAERPEGSISTLTIQRTEQRDSAMYRCASSETGPVDTEAFFGQGTRLTVV.

The chain uses TRBV5-1 and TRBJ1-1; D perhaps matches TRBD1 (5 bases). Trimming took 3 bases from V and 4 from J, leaving 7 bases between them. The germline CDR1 and CDR2 sequences are SGHRS and YFSETQ. The length of the CDR3 is 12 residues. In DNA form, the CDR3 reads TGCGCCAGCAGCTGGGGGGGCACTGAAGCTTTCTTT. It yields the protein CASSWGGTEAFF.

A single count supports this clone. The rearrangement links TRBV7-6 to TRBJ2-1; 12 nucleotides match TRBD1. After removal of 1 base from V and 9 bases from J, the junction contained 4 bases not matched to a gene. Germline loops: CDR1 SGHVS, CDR2 FNYEAQ. The CDR3 has 15 amino acids. The chain's CDR3 is CASSLGGTGGTEQFF. CDR3 in DNA: TGTGCCAGCAGCTTAGGAGGGACAGGGGGCACTGAGCAGTTCTTC.

The V gene is TRBV7-2, the J gene TRBJ1-1; 8 bases agree with TRBD1. The V gene's germline CDR1 is SGHTA and CDR2 FQGNSA. This CDR3 has 15 residues. Germline trimming cut 5 bases from V and 4 bases from J; bases unmatched to any gene: 9. The chain's CDR3 is CASSKRQGAITEAFF. The CDR3 region has the DNA TGTGCCAGCAGCAAAAGGCAGGGGGCGATCACTGAAGCTTTCTTT.

This chain links TRBV10-3 with TRBJ2-2; TRBD1 aligns across 9 bases. This CDR3 has 15 amino acids. V gave up 4 bases and J gave up 6 bases; unmatched junction bases: 6. From germline, CDR1 is ENHRY and CDR2 SYGVKD. CDR3 nucleotides: TGTGCCATCAGTGCCGGGACAGGGAATCCCGGGGAGCTGTTTTTT. This sequence encodes CAISAGTGNPGELFF.

This clone was seen a single time. The chain uses TRBV11-2 and TRBJ2-7, with a possible D match to TRBD1 (5 bases). The CDR3 consists of 14 residues. V was cut by 4 bases and J by 0 bases, with 10 bases left in between. The V gene's germline CDR1 is SGHAT and CDR2 FQNNGV. As DNA, the CDR3 is TGTGCCAGCAGCTCAAGGACATTCTCCTACGAGCAGTACTTC. Residues: CASSSRTFSYEQYF.